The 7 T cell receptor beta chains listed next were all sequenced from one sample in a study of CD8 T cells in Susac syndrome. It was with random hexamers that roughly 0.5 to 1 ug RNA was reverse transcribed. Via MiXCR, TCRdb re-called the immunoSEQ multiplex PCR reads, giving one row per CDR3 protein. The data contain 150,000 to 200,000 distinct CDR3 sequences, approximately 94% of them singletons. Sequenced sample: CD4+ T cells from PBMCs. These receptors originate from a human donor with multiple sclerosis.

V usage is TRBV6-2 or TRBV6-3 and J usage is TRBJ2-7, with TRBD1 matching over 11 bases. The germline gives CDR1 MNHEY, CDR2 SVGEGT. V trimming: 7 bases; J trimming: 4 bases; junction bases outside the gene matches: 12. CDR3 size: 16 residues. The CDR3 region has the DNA TGTGCCAGCACCCCCACGTGGGGACAGGGGGTGTACGAGCAGTACTTC. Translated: CASTPTWGQGVYEQYF.

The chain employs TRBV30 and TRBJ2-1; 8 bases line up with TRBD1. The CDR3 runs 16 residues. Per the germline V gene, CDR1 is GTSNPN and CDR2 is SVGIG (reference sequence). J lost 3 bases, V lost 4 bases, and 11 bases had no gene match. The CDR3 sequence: CAWTPRGLALYNEQFF. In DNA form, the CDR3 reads TGTGCCTGGACCCCCAGGGGGCTAGCCCTCTACAATGAGCAGTTCTTC.

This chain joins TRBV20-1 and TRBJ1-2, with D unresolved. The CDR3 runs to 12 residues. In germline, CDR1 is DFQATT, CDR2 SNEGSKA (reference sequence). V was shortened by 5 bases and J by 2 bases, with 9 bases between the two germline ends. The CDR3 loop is CSAAQKNYGYTF. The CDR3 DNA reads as TGCAGTGCTGCACAGAAAAACTATGGCTACACCTTC.

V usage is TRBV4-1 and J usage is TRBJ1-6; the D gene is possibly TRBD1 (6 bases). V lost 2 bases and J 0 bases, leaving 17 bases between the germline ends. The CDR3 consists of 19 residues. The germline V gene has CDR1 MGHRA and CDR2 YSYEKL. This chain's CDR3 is CASSQSQPKGGSYNSPLHF. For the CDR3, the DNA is TGCGCCAGCAGCCAAAGTCAGCCGAAAGGGGGCTCCTATAATTCACCCCTCCACTTT.

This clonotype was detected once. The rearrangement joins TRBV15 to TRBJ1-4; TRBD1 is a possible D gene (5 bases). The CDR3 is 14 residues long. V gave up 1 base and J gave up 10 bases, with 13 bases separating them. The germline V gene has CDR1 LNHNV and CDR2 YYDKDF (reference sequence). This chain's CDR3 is CATSRGGGGGKLFF. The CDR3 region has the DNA TGTGCCACCAGCAGAGGGGGCGGGGGTGGAAAACTGTTTTTT.

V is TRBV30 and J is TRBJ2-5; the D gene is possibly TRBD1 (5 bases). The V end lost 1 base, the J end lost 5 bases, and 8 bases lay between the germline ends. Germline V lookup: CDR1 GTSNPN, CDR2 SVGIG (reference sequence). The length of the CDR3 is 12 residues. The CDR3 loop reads CAWSARGETQYF. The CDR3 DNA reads TGTGCCTGGAGTGCTAGGGGCGAGACCCAGTACTTC.

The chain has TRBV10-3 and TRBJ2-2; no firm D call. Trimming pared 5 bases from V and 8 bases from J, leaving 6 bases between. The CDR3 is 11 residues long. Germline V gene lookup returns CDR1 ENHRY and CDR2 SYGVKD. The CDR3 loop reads CAISQRGELFF. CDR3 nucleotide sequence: TGTGCCATCAGTCAGCGTGGGGAGCTGTTTTTT.